Following are 5 T cell receptor beta chains from one sample sequenced in a study of blood T cell repertoires in COVID-19. Data came from immunoSEQ multiplex PCR; TCRdb stores just in-frame clones and leaves some out. This repertoire shows under 95,000 clones, approximately 88% found once; its top ten account for more than 25%. Sequencing was performed on peripheral blood. These receptors all come from an elderly woman with active or convalescent COVID-19.

The chain combines TRBV20-1 with TRBJ2-7, with TRBD1 matching 8 bases. There are 14 residues in the CDR3. Per germline, CDR1 DFQATT and CDR2 SNEGSKA (reference sequence). Unmatched junction bases numbered 10, after V lost 3 bases and J lost 6 bases. Written as DNA, the CDR3 is TGCAGTGCTAGTGGACAGGGTAGGTTGGGCGAGCAGTACTTC. This encodes CSASGQGRLGEQYF.

The chain links TRBV7-2 to TRBJ2-7; D is perhaps TRBD1 (6 bases). V lost 10 bases and J lost 5, with 18 bases in between. Germline V gene sequence: CDR1 SGHTA, CDR2 FQGNSA. CDR3 length equals 13 residues. CDR3 amino acids: CATAKKGVHEQYF. The CDR3 DNA sequence: TGTGCCACCGCGAAAAAGGGGGTTCACGAGCAGTACTTC. Looking up the rest from reference TRBV7-2 and TRBJ2-7 gives the full variable domain: GAGVSQSPSNKVTEKGKDVELRCDPISGHTALYWYRQSLGQGLEFLIYFQGNSAPDKSGLPSDRFSAERTGGSVSTLTIQRTQQEDSAVYLCATAKKGVHEQYFGPGTRLTVT.

This chain connects TRBV21-1 to TRBJ1-5; the D call TRBD1 from the table was never checked on the DNA. TRBV21-1 is deemed a pseudogene. CDR3 length: 15 amino acids. The CDR3 protein is CASSIPETGNQPQHF. The CDR3, as DNA: TGTGCCAGCAGCATTCCTGAGACAGGTAATCAGCCCCAGCATTTT.

This sequence joins TRBV6-5 and TRBJ1-1, with a tentative D call TRBD1 (5 bases). The CDR3 length is 12 residues. Germline CDR1 reads MNHEY; CDR2 reads SVGAGI. V shed 7 bases and J shed 5 bases, with 11 bases lying between them. CDR3 amino acids: CASTPRQTEAFF. In DNA form, the CDR3 reads TGTGCCAGCACCCCTAGACAGACTGAAGCTTTCTTT.

The chain uses TRBV5-8 and TRBJ1-5; D might be TRBD1 (6 bases). Germline values: CDR1 SGHTS, CDR2 YDEGEE. Trimming took off 0 bases at V and 2 bases at J, with 9 bases between the two ends. There are 15 residues in the CDR3. CDR3 sequence: CASSLGGQGNQPQHF. In DNA form, the CDR3 reads TGTGCCAGCAGCTTGGGGGGGCAGGGCAATCAGCCCCAGCATTTT.